The next 32 T cell receptor beta chains were all read from a single sample in a study of T cell responses to AZD1222 COVID-19 vaccine. The protocol was immunoSEQ multiplex PCR, while the TCRdb copy is restricted to in-frame clones and leaves out a portion. Among 200,000 or so clones listed, about 90% were seen once. The sample consisted of peripheral blood, taken on day 0 of AZD1222 vaccination. The source is an adult in good health.

The gene calls are TRBV5-4 and TRBJ2-1; 10 nucleotides match TRBD2. Per the germline V gene, CDR1 is SGHNT and CDR2 is YYREEE (reference sequence). V shed 0 bases and J 4 bases; nucleotides not matched to a gene: 7. The CDR3 is 17 residues long. The CDR3 is CASSLGSPSGGYNEQFF. CDR3 DNA sequence: TGTGCCAGCAGCTTGGGGAGTCCTAGCGGGGGATACAATGAGCAGTTCTTC.

CDR3 nucleotides: TGCAGCGTTGCTATGGACAGGGGGAGCAATCAGCCCCAGCATTTT. Translating gives CSVAMDRGSNQPQHF. V usage is TRBV29-1 and J usage is TRBJ1-5; the match to TRBD1 covers 10 bases. This CDR3 spans 15 amino acids. The V segment lost 4 bases and the J segment 1 base; nucleotides outside the gene matches: 4. The germline V gene has CDR1 SQVTM and CDR2 ANQGSEA.

This clone was picked up one time. J is TRBJ1-6 and V is TRBV6-2 or TRBV6-3; 7 positions agree with TRBD1. V gave up 6 bases and J gave up 6 bases; unmatched junction bases: 8. The germline V gene has CDR1 MNHEY and CDR2 SVGEGT. The CDR3 is 15 amino acids. The CDR3 DNA sequence: TGTGCCAGCAGCCGTGGGACAGCCATTAATTCACCCCTCCACTTT. Translated: CASSRGTAINSPLHF.

The V gene is TRBV28, the J gene TRBJ1-1, with D uncertain. The CDR3 consists of 14 residues. V gave up 5 bases and J gave up 3 bases, with 13 bases separating them. Germline V gene data show CDR1 as MDHEN and CDR2 as SYDVKM. The CDR3 sequence: CASSPEAGYTEAFF. CDR3 in DNA: TGTGCCAGCAGTCCCGAGGCAGGTTACACTGAAGCTTTCTTT. Full variable domain (missing parts from reference TRBV28 and TRBJ1-1): DVKVTQSSRYLVKRTGEKVFLECVQDMDHENMFWYRQDPGLGLRLIYFSYDVKMKEKGDIPEGYSVSREKKERFSLILESASTNQTSMYLCASSPEAGYTEAFFGQGTRLTVV.

The CDR3 coding sequence is TGTGCCAGCAGTCCCCTTGCCCGGTACAATGAGCAGTTCTTC. As protein: CASSPLARYNEQFF. The V and J genes are TRBV6-2 or TRBV6-3 and TRBJ2-1, with D hard to call. The CDR3 totals 14 residues. Germline CDR1 MNHEY, CDR2 SVGEGT. V lost 5 bases and J lost 4, with 12 bases in between.

The chain uses TRBV5-4 and TRBJ2-7; D is unclear. With 1 base removed from V and 4 bases from J, the gap between germline ends came to 6 bases. Germline CDR1 and CDR2: SGHNT and YYREEE (reference sequence). CDR3 length: 12 residues. This chain's CDR3 is CASSLFEYEQYF. The CDR3 nucleotides are TGTGCCAGCAGCTTGTTCGAGTACGAGCAGTACTTC.

The chain carries TRBV11-3 and TRBJ2-2; the D is unclear. Germline CDR1 and CDR2: SGHNT and YENEEA. V was shortened by 4 bases and J by 8 bases, with 8 bases between the two germline ends. The CDR3 totals 12 residues. The CDR3 DNA reads TGTGCCAGCAGCTCCTATGGGGGGGAGCTGTTTTTT. Residues: CASSSYGGELFF.

The J gene is TRBJ2-2, the V gene TRBV3-1 (or the pseudogene TRBV3-2); weak D call: TRBD2 (5 bases). The germline V gene encodes CDR1 LGHDT and CDR2 YNNKEL (reference sequence). Trimming pared 3 bases from V and 5 bases from J, leaving 10 bases between. This CDR3 region has 14 residues. The CDR3 DNA sequence: TGTGCCAGCAGCCAGCATACTAGTACCGGGGAGCTGTTTTTT. Protein: CASSQHTSTGELFF.

The genes are TRBV10-1 and TRBJ2-5; unclear D gene. The germline gives CDR1 WNHNN, CDR2 SYGVQD (reference sequence). The CDR3 is 13 residues long. Trimming pared 11 bases from V and 7 bases from J, leaving 20 bases between. The CDR3 DNA reads as TGCGCCTCCTCTGGTAGGGTTGGCGGGACCCAGTACTTC. Protein: CASSGRVGGTQYF.

The table lists this clone with a count of one. The V and J genes are TRBV9 and TRBJ1-2; D perhaps matches TRBD1 (5 bases). The V end was cut by 2 bases, the J end by 7 bases, with 12 bases between. Germline CDR1 reads SGDLS; CDR2 reads YYNGEE. This CDR3 is built from 13 residues. CDR3 coding DNA: TGTGCCAGCAGCGTGGCAGGGAACGGTGGCTACACCTTC. As protein: CASSVAGNGGYTF.

A single count supports this clone. The chain recombines TRBV6-5 with TRBJ1-4, with D uncertain. Germline V gene sequence: CDR1 MNHEY, CDR2 SVGAGI. V lost 6 bases to trimming and J lost 8 bases, with 10 bases between them. This CDR3 has 12 amino acids. The CDR3 sequence: CASRGWTEKLFF. The CDR3 DNA is TGTGCCAGCAGGGGGTGGACGGAAAAACTGTTTTTT.

The chain joins TRBV5-1 to TRBJ2-2; no clear D. The germline gives CDR1 SGHRS, CDR2 YFSETQ. The CDR3 spans 14 residues. V was shortened by 5 bases and J by 1 base, with 9 bases between the two germline ends. Here the CDR3 DNA reads TGCGCCAGCAGTGAAGGGATGAACACCGGGGAGCTGTTTTTT. Amino acids: CASSEGMNTGELFF.

The V and J genes are TRBV28 and TRBJ1-1; D unclear. The CDR3 extends over 14 amino acids. V was pared by 7 bases and J by 7 bases, with 19 bases between. Germline loops: CDR1 MDHEN, CDR2 SYDVKM. The CDR3 protein is CASITTPSGSEAFF. The CDR3 nucleotides are TGTGCCAGCATCACCACCCCGTCGGGGAGTGAAGCTTTCTTT.

The chain uses TRBV4-1 and TRBJ1-3, with D perhaps TRBD1 (5 bases). V shed 3 bases and J shed 2 bases, with 14 bases lying between them. This CDR3 has 16 amino acids. The germline gives CDR1 MGHRA, CDR2 YSYEKL. The CDR3 DNA reads as TGCGCCAGCAGCCAGGTCCTTGACAGTACTGGAAACACCATATATTTT. This sequence encodes CASSQVLDSTGNTIYF.

J is TRBJ1-2 and V is TRBV28; D is possibly TRBD1 (5 bases). This CDR3 has 13 residues. The germline gives CDR1 MDHEN, CDR2 SYDVKM. Trimming stripped 4 bases from V and 2 bases from J, with 8 bases between. This CDR3 reads CASSSPGNYGYTF. CDR3 bases: TGTGCCAGCAGTTCTCCAGGGAACTATGGCTACACCTTC.

The chain recombines TRBV28 with TRBJ1-1; D remains unclear. V dropped 8 bases and J dropped 0 bases, with 10 bases sitting between them. CDR1 and CDR2 from the germline V gene are MDHEN and SYDVKM. The CDR3 covers 13 residues. The CDR3 nucleotides are TGTGCCAGCGGTCTCCATTTGAACACTGAAGCTTTCTTT. Protein product: CASGLHLNTEAFF.

The gene calls are TRBV2 and TRBJ1-3; no reliable D call. CDR1 and CDR2 from the germline V gene are SNHLY and FYNNEI. This CDR3 is 13 amino acids long. V lost 6 bases and J 4 bases, leaving 10 bases between the germline ends. CDR3 sequence: CASRAGAGNTIYF. DNA for the CDR3: TGTGCCAGCAGGGCAGGAGCCGGAAACACCATATATTTT.

The chain has TRBV3-1 (or the pseudogene TRBV3-2) and TRBJ2-7, with TRBD2 identical over 8 bases. The V segment lost 1 base and the J segment 1 base; nucleotides outside the gene matches: 3. This CDR3 contains 15 residues. Germline lookup yields CDR1 LGHDT and CDR2 YNNKEL (reference sequence). This CDR3 reads CASSQGTSKSYEQYF. In DNA form, the CDR3 reads TGTGCCAGCAGCCAAGGGACTAGCAAATCCTACGAGCAGTACTTC.

The gene calls are TRBV6-6 and TRBJ2-7, with unresolved D. Per the germline V gene, CDR1 is MNHNY and CDR2 is SVGAGI (reference sequence). The CDR3 runs 14 residues. Trimming pared 2 bases from V and 1 base from J, leaving 9 bases between. The CDR3 reads CASSYTAPSYEQYF. CDR3 nucleotides: TGTGCCAGCAGTTACACTGCACCTTCCTACGAGCAGTACTTC.

The chain joins TRBV19 to TRBJ1-6, with TRBD1 identical over 9 bases. After removal of 4 bases from V and 6 bases from J, the junction contained 4 bases not matched to a gene. Per germline, CDR1 LNHDA and CDR2 SQIVND (reference sequence). The CDR3 extends over 15 amino acids. As DNA, the CDR3 is TGTGCCAGTAGTACGGGGACAGGGATTAATTCACCCCTCCACTTT. It translates to CASSTGTGINSPLHF.

The chain carries TRBV3-1 (or the pseudogene TRBV3-2) and TRBJ2-5; a weak D match, TRBD1 (5 bases). The CDR3 is made up of 13 amino acids. V lost 3 bases and J 2 bases, leaving 7 bases between the germline ends. Germline assignment: CDR1 LGHDT and CDR2 YNNKEL (reference sequence). CDR3 amino acids: CASSQDKQETQYF. Here the CDR3 DNA reads TGTGCCAGCAGCCAGGACAAGCAAGAGACCCAGTACTTC.

The J gene is TRBJ1-2, the V gene TRBV28; D is undetermined. Trimming pared 5 bases from V and 4 bases from J, leaving 14 bases between. This CDR3 comprises 14 residues. The germline CDR1 and CDR2 sequences are MDHEN and SYDVKM. The CDR3 protein is CASSPVIGSYGYTF. CDR3 DNA sequence: TGTGCCAGCAGTCCCGTAATCGGGTCCTATGGCTACACCTTC.

The rearrangement joins TRBV9 to TRBJ1-1; D ambiguous. This CDR3 is built from 12 residues. Germline V CDR1 and CDR2: SGDLS, YYNGEE. Deletions cut 4 bases from V and 9 bases from J, with 13 bases between. DNA for the CDR3: TGTGCCAGCAGCTCAAGGGCCCGGCAAGCTTTCTTT. Translation gives CASSSRARQAFF. Complete variable domain (other parts from reference TRBV9 and TRBJ1-1): DSGVTQTPKHLITATGQRVTLRCSPRSGDLSVYWYQQSLDQGLQFLIQYYNGEERAKGNILERFSAQQFPDLHSELNLSSLELGDSALYFCASSSRARQAFFGQGTRLTVV.

The genes are TRBV7-2 and TRBJ1-5, with unresolved D. Trimming left V 3 bases short and J 5 bases short, with 8 bases between. The CDR3 spans 13 residues. The V gene's germline CDR1 is SGHTA and CDR2 FQGNSA. The CDR3 DNA follows: TGTGCCAGCAGCTTTTCCTCCGATCAGCCCCAGCATTTT. Amino acids: CASSFSSDQPQHF.

The chain links TRBV5-1 to TRBJ2-1; D unclear. V was clipped by 0 bases and J by 9 bases, with 19 bases between them. The germline CDR1 and CDR2 sequences are SGHRS and YFSETQ. This CDR3 spans 16 amino acids. The CDR3 loop is CASSLAANRAHSEQFF. CDR3 sequence (DNA): TGCGCCAGCAGCTTGGCCGCCAACCGGGCCCATTCTGAGCAGTTCTTC.

This rearrangement joins TRBV12-5 to TRBJ2-3; TRBD2 aligns across 7 bases. This CDR3 has 15 amino acids. V lost 3 bases to trimming and J lost 2 bases; unmatched junction nucleotides: 5. Looked up from germline, CDR1 is LGHNT and CDR2 is FRNRAP. The chain's CDR3 is CASGLGSGATDTQYF. Written as DNA, the CDR3 is TGTGCTAGTGGTTTAGGGAGCGGGGCCACAGATACGCAGTATTTT.

The chain is built from TRBV10-2 and TRBJ1-2; 8 bases fit TRBD1. CDR3 size: 13 residues. Germline V CDR1 and CDR2: WSHSY, SAAADI. V lost 2 bases to trimming and J lost 7 bases; unmatched junction nucleotides: 3. CDR3 nucleotide sequence: TGCGCCAGCAGTGAGGACAGGGGAGGTGGCTACACCTTC. Amino acid sequence: CASSEDRGGGYTF.

The chain couples TRBV6-2 or TRBV6-3 to TRBJ1-3; TRBD1 might be the D (6 bases). V was cut by 2 bases and J by 0 bases, with 11 bases left in between. Germline V CDR1 and CDR2: MNHEY, SVGEGT. This CDR3 contains 16 residues. The CDR3, as DNA: TGTGCCAGCAGTTACGATGGGGGCCGCTCTGGAAACACCATATATTTT. Translated, it gives CASSYDGGRSGNTIYF.

In this sample, this clone turned up once. The chain uses TRBV5-1 and TRBJ2-7; 9 bases are shared with TRBD2. CDR3 length equals 15 residues. Looked up from germline, CDR1 is SGHRS and CDR2 is YFSETQ. With 0 bases clipped from V and 7 bases from J, the junction kept 8 bases outside the gene matches. This CDR3 reads CASSLVAGGVGEQYF. CDR3 sequence (DNA): TGCGCCAGCAGCTTGGTCGCGGGAGGGGTAGGGGAGCAGTACTTC.

The chain employs TRBV30 and TRBJ2-3; 13 bases line up with TRBD2. With V trimmed by 2 bases and J by 0 bases, 5 bases remained unmatched. This CDR3 has 17 amino acids. Germline-derived CDR1 and CDR2 are GTSNPN and SVGIG (reference sequence). The CDR3 coding sequence is TGTGCCTGGAGTTTACTAGCGGGAGGGTTTAGCACAGATACGCAGTATTTT. It encodes CAWSLLAGGFSTDTQYF. The whole variable domain, filled in from reference TRBV30 and TRBJ2-3, reads SQTIHQWPATLVQPVGSPLSLECTVEGTSNPNLYWYRQAAGRGLQLLFYSVGIGQISSEVPQNLSASRPQDRQFILSSKKLLLSDSGFYLCAWSLLAGGFSTDTQYFGPGTRLTVL.

This clone was detected a few times. The chain is built from TRBV2 and TRBJ2-2; D uncertain. Germline loops: CDR1 SNHLY, CDR2 FYNNEI. CDR3 size: 13 residues. V lost 6 bases to trimming and J lost 7 bases, with 12 bases between them. The CDR3 coding sequence is TGTGCCAGCAGCCCAAACGCACGCGGGGAGCTGTTTTTT. It specifies CASSPNARGELFF.

The J gene is TRBJ1-1, the V gene TRBV6-2 or TRBV6-3; D is uncertain. Trimming stripped 2 bases from V and 0 bases from J, with 10 bases between. The V gene's germline CDR1 is MNHEY and CDR2 SVGEGT. The CDR3 contains 15 residues. The CDR3 DNA reads as TGTGCCAGCAGTTACGGCAGCCTCATGAACACTGAAGCTTTCTTT. This gives the protein CASSYGSLMNTEAFF.